The T cell receptor beta chain under discussion was sequenced for a study of cytomegalovirus exposure and HLA in healthy donors. The PCR used 60 Vbeta and 13 Jbeta primers. Sequenced by immunoSEQ multiplex PCR; TCRdb stores in-frame clones only, minus some. The profile shows approximately 150,000 clones, over 60% of them singletons. V was pared by 2 bases and J by 5 bases, with 8 bases of the junction left unmatched. The germline CDR1 and CDR2 sequences are SGHNT and YYREEE (reference sequence). The CDR3 is 16 residues long. This receptor was obtained from a male donor in good health and CMV-seronegative. The chain employs TRBV5-4 and TRBJ2-7, with TRBD2 matching over 12 bases. Sequenced: PBMCs. CDR3 protein: CASSFPSGRAGDEQYF. CDR3 DNA sequence: TGTGCCAGCAGCTTCCCTAGCGGGAGGGCCGGGGACGAGCAGTACTTC.